This T cell receptor beta chain was documented in a study of blood T cell repertoires in COVID-19 (dated by TCRdb to about 2020). About the full investigation: Collaborator samples came from the United States, Italy and Spain and covered acute and convalescent phases of COVID-19. Subjects who had been exposed to COVID-19, were actively infected with it, or had recovered from it provided the deeply sampled blood TCRbeta repertoires that made up the dataset. Where available, HLA class I and class II types were taken from metadata supplied by the sample provider and were not determined by assay-based typing. A freely available public database, intended as a resource for researchers studying the immune response to SARS-CoV-2, is where the repertoires were released. The prospective study material was composed of cDNA or gDNA derived from T cells, B-cell-depleted T cells, or PBMCs. The samples were drawn from two sources: the first 160 participants of the ongoing ImmuneRACE study, and about 1,300 subjects contributed by 6 global collaborators. Sample metadata almost always included a de-identified subject ID, COVID-19 status, age in years and sex. The study at large found these results: The quantity of clinical and demographic metadata differed by source and by participant and was supplied without curation.

Relative to germline, V is missing 3 bases and J is missing 6 bases, with 2 bases of the junction outside any gene match. Including cysteine and phenylalanine, the CDR3 has 13 amino acids. Only CDR3 DNA remains: 39 bases, in frame from the first base. The CDR1 and CDR2 encoded by the germline V gene (reference sequence) are SEHNR and FQNEAQ. Collaborating institutions collected whole blood in K2EDTA tubes following their own protocols. For TCRbeta analysis, collaborator samples were shipped as frozen whole blood, as isolated PBMCs, or as DNA extracted from either sample type. The immunoSEQ Assay, a bias-controlled multiplex PCR, was used to amplify TCRbeta CDR3 regions from genomic DNA. Under the source paper's analysis protocol: The number of nucleated cells in each sample was estimated by amplification of reference gene primers within the assay. To quantify the absolute abundance of each unique TCRbeta CDR3 rearrangement, sequence reads were collapsed and filtered. For each sample, productive Simpson clonality was calculated by taking the square root of Simpson's diversity index across productive rearrangements. TCRdb re-hosts the immuneACCESS table, in-frame sequences only. Its copies lack some clones; in the studies checked, an unresolved V gene accounts for under half of them, and the cause for the rest is not known. Clone size and the V and J calls come from that table; the DNA yielded D and trimming. This sample comprises 70,000 to 85,000 clones, approximately 78% of them detected only once. About 10% of the sample belongs to the ten largest clones.

Of note for this clone: Its antigen remains undetermined. Qualities for individual bases were not recorded, and no much larger clone is one base off.

This receptor was obtained from a man aged 60-69 years with acute or convalescent COVID-19. Here the chain combines TRBV7-9 and TRBJ1-5; 7 of the junction bases match TRBD1. Sample: peripheral blood. The CDR3 has the sequence CASSFPGGQPQHF. The nucleotides read TGTGCCAGCAGCTTCCCAGGGGGTCAGCCCCAGCATTTT.